The T cell receptor beta chain under discussion was sequenced for a study of T cells in tuberculosis. Overall study: CD1B tetramers identified T cells specific for mycobacterial lipid GMM.

Assay: immunoSEQ multiplex PCR; the TCRdb copy retains only in-frame clones and omits some. Of tens of thousands of clones in the sample, more than 75% were seen once. The germline V gene encodes CDR1 SGHNT and CDR2 YYREEE (reference sequence). The germline V and J ends were trimmed by 3 bases and 0 bases, with 9 bases remaining between them. The CDR3 spans 15 residues. After thawing and overnight rest, PBMC were stained with GMM-loaded CD1B tetramer, viability dye and anti-CD3 for sorting. CD1B tetramers were loaded with Rhodococcus equi-derived C32 glucose monomycolate. The sequence was obtained from an adult woman with latent tuberculosis. This chain connects TRBV5-4 to TRBJ2-2; perhaps TRBD2 as D (6 bases). The sample consisted of CD1b-GMM tetramer-negative cells sorted from PBMCs. In DNA form, the CDR3 reads TGTGCCAGCAGCTCGGGGACTCCGAACACCGGGGAGCTGTTTTTT. Encoded protein: CASSSGTPNTGELFF.